The 32 T cell receptor beta chains presented below share a single source sample, sequenced in a study of tumor-infiltrating lymphocytes in glioblastoma multiforme (dated by TCRdb to the late 2010s). TCRdb shows the sequencer as Illumina HiSeq 2500. TCRB libraries were constructed from RNA through three rounds of nested multiplex PCR following a modified ARM-PCR protocol with multiple V-beta primers and a C-beta primer. The raw public data were reprocessed by TCRdb itself: fastp quality trimming at Q25, MiXCR clonotype calling, in-frame beta chains only. Here each entry gathers all rows of one CDR3 protein and keeps the most common genes and DNA. The sample table records approximately 15,000 distinct CDR3 sequences; 65% to 80% of these occur just once. Clones ranked in the top ten supply roughly 52% of the sample. The specimen sequenced was brain tumor tissue. The receptors were sampled from a male donor with glioblastoma.

As concerns this clonotype: A much larger clone differs by one base, so this may be a read error. This chain joins TRBV28 and TRBJ2-7; D call uncertain. Germline CDR1 and CDR2: MDHEN and SYDVKM. The CDR3 extends over 12 amino acids. CDR3 amino acids: CASSFTAYDQCF. DNA for the CDR3: TGTGCCAGCAGTTTTACAGCCTACGATCAGTGCTTC.

A word on this clonotype: At one end, the junction sequence differs from germline, possibly due to a read error. This sequence joins TRBV11-2 and TRBJ2-1; a weak D match, TRBD2 (6 bases). The CDR3 contains 18 residues. Germline-derived CDR1 and CDR2 are SGHAT and FQNNGV. CDR3 nucleotides: TGTGCCAGCATCTTAGTTTCTTGCGGGAAGGGTTCCTACAGTGAGCAGTTCTTC. Protein: CASILVSCGKGSYSEQFF.

This clonotype has just one count. The rearrangement uses TRBV6-5 and TRBJ2-2, with 7 bases that match TRBD1. With V trimmed by 8 bases and J by 2 bases, 8 bases remained unmatched. The germline gives CDR1 MNHEY, CDR2 SVGAGI. This CDR3 is built from 15 residues. For the CDR3, the DNA is TGTGCCAGCGAGGACACAGGGGACAACACCGGGGAGCTGTTTTTT. Translation: CASEDTGDNTGELFF.

This clonotype counts as medium-sized. This chain links TRBV6-2 or TRBV6-3 with TRBJ1-1; 7 positions agree with TRBD1. Germline CDR1 is MNHEY and CDR2 is SVGEGT. The length of the CDR3 is 13 residues. Trimming removed 6 bases from V and 8 bases from J; junction bases left unmatched: 9. Here the CDR3 DNA reads TGTGCCAGCAGGAATGGACAGGTTTTAGAAGCTTTCTTT. Translating gives CASRNGQVLEAFF.

The V and J genes are TRBV11-2 and TRBJ2-1; unclear D gene. V was trimmed by 1 base and J by 1 base, leaving 17 bases between them. The length of the CDR3 is 18 residues. Germline values: CDR1 SGHAT, CDR2 FQNNGV. The CDR3 bases are TGTGCCAGCAGCTTAGTTTCATGCGGTAAGGGTTCCTACAATGAGCAGTTCTTC. Translation: CASSLVSCGKGSYNEQFF.

The V gene is TRBV4-2, the J gene TRBJ1-5; 8 nucleotides match TRBD1. This CDR3 comprises 15 residues. Trimming at V came to 4 bases and at J to 9 bases, leaving 11 bases not matched to a gene. Germline CDR1 reads LGHNA; CDR2 reads YNFKEQ. CDR3 in amino acids: CASSRGQGTTWPQHF. The CDR3, as DNA: TGTGCCAGCAGCCGAGGACAGGGTACGACTTGGCCCCAGCATTTT.

The chain combines TRBV29-1 with TRBJ2-1; 8 nucleotides match TRBD2. The CDR3 contains 14 residues. Germline values: CDR1 SQVTM, CDR2 ANQGSEA. V dropped 6 bases and J dropped 7; count of bases not matched to a gene: 11. This CDR3 reads CSVRRLVAGNEQFF. CDR3 coding DNA: TGCAGCGTACGAAGATTAGTAGCGGGAAATGAGCAGTTCTTC.

This clonotype was detected ten times or more. V and J are TRBV12-3 or TRBV12-4 and TRBJ1-1, with a possible D match to TRBD1 (6 bases). V dropped 7 bases and J dropped 3 bases, with 21 bases sitting between them. This CDR3 spans 16 amino acids. This CDR3 reads CASTTLNQGLDTEAFF. The DNA for the CDR3 is TGTGCCAGCACCACATTAAATCAGGGGCTGGACACTGAAGCTTTCTTT.

This clonotype was counted ten times or more. CDR3: CASSLRKLFF. DNA of the CDR3: TGTGCCAGCAGCTTAAGGAAGCTGTTTTTT. The chain has TRBV11-2 and TRBJ2-2; D not certain. The CDR3 runs 10 residues. Between the trimmed V and J ends, which lost 2 bases and 12 bases, there was a span of 4 bases. Germline CDR1 is SGHAT and CDR2 is FQNNGV.

In the case of this clonotype: One junction end disagrees with the germline gene, perhaps due to a read error. This rearrangement joins TRBV20-1 to TRBJ2-3; TRBD2 matches at 11 bases. This CDR3 contains 20 residues. Germline V gene lookup returns CDR1 DFQATT and CDR2 SNEGSKA (reference sequence). CDR3 in amino acids: CSASRPGLAGGPGSTDTQYF. CDR3 sequence (DNA): TGCAGTGCTAGTCGCCCCGGACTAGCGGGTGGGCCGGGTAGCACAGATACGCAGTATTTC.

Regarding this clonotype: One junction end does not reproduce the germline sequence, and a read error may be involved. The chain uses TRBV10-1 and TRBJ2-2, with 12 bases fitting TRBD2. CDR1 and CDR2 from the germline V gene are WNHNN and SYGVQD (reference sequence). This CDR3 is 16 amino acids long. CDR3 nucleotides: TGCGCCATCAGTGAAATGGCTAGCGGGAGGGCTTGGGAGCTGTTTTTT. The encoded protein is CAISEMASGRAWELFF.

This clonotype is medium-sized. V gene TRBV20-1 combines with J gene TRBJ1-1; 8 bases fit TRBD1. Trimming at V came to 4 bases and at J to 0 bases, leaving 10 bases not matched to a gene. CDR1 and CDR2 (germline): DFQATT, SNEGSKA (reference sequence). The CDR3 covers 16 residues. The CDR3 DNA sequence: TGCAGTGCTACGGACAGGGCCCATGCCATGAACACTGAAGCTTTCTTT. Amino acid sequence: CSATDRAHAMNTEAFF.

With respect to this clonotype: Possible read error: a much larger clone is one base away. V is TRBV11-2 and J is TRBJ2-5; 7 bases align to TRBD1. The CDR3 is 15 residues long. Germline CDR1 SGHAT, CDR2 FQNNGV. The CDR3 DNA reads as TGTACCAGCAGCTTAGTAAGGGGGCCCAAAGAGACCCAGTACTTC. Protein product: CTSSLVRGPKETQYF.

The rearrangement uses TRBV28 and TRBJ2-7, with 7 bases identical to TRBD1. The CDR3 covers 13 residues. Trimming at V came to 9 bases and at J to 1 base, leaving 6 bases not matched to a gene. In germline, CDR1 is MDHEN, CDR2 SYDVKM. CDR3 region: CASNRQGSYEQYV. The CDR3 DNA follows: TGTGCCAGTAACAGACAGGGATCCTACGAGCAGTACGTC.

This chain joins TRBV6-6 and TRBJ1-1, with TRBD1 matching 9 bases. Trimming took 7 bases from V and 5 from J; bases not matched to a gene: 5. Germline loops: CDR1 MNHNY, CDR2 SVGAGI (reference sequence). The CDR3 totals 13 residues. CDR3 protein: CASNLGTGTEAFF. The CDR3 DNA sequence: TGTGCCAGCAATCTCGGGACAGGGACTGAAGCTTTCTTT.

This chain uses TRBV10-3 with TRBJ2-1; 10 nucleotides match TRBD2. Germline V gives CDR1 ENHRY, CDR2 SYGVKD. V lost 3 bases, J lost 7 bases, and 6 bases stayed unmatched. The CDR3 contains 15 residues. CDR3 DNA sequence: TGTGCCATCAGTGATGGGGCTAGCGGGAGTAATGAGCAGTTCTTC. Residues: CAISDGASGSNEQFF.

In the case of this clonotype: The junction departs from the called germline gene at one end, perhaps through a read error. The rearrangement joins TRBV4-2 to TRBJ1-5; D is unclear. The V gene's germline CDR1 is LGHNA and CDR2 YNFKEQ. The CDR3 spans 16 residues. In DNA, the CDR3 is TGCGCCAGCAACCAAGAGAGCTACGAGCGTGGTCAGCCCCAGCATTTT. It specifies CASNQESYERGQPQHF.

The V and J genes are TRBV6-5 and TRBJ2-2; 7 bases are shared with TRBD2. V gave up 2 bases and J gave up 2 bases; unmatched junction bases: 5. CDR1 is MNHEY, CDR2 SVGAGI, per germline. The CDR3 covers 16 residues. The DNA of the CDR3 is TGTGCCAGCAGTTACGGGCTAGCGGTTAACACCGGGGAGCTGTTTTTT. As protein: CASSYGLAVNTGELFF.

Remarks on this clonotype: The junction departs from germline at one end; a sequencing error may be responsible. The chain joins TRBV4-1 to TRBJ1-6; D gene uncertain. The CDR3 sequence is 15 residues long. CDR1 is MGHRA and CDR2 is YSYEKL in the germline V gene. This CDR3 reads CASQNLASGISPLHF. The DNA for the CDR3 is TGTGCTAGCCAAAACCTGGCATCTGGGATTTCACCCCTCCACTTT.

This chain joins TRBV11-2 and TRBJ2-2; D remains ambiguous. CDR1 and CDR2 (germline): SGHAT, FQNNGV. Trimming took off 7 bases at V and 2 bases at J, with 29 bases between the two ends. The CDR3 has 20 residues. CDR3: CASNPSCGQGLVVNTGELFF. The CDR3 DNA sequence: TGTGCCAGCAACCCCTCATGCGGCCAAGGGCTAGTTGTAAACACCGGGGAGCTGTTTTTT.

Comment on this clonotype: A read error may produce the germline difference seen at one junction end. The genes are TRBV20-1 and TRBJ2-5; maybe TRBD2 (5 bases). This CDR3 is built from 17 residues. Germline lookup yields CDR1 DFQATT and CDR2 SNEGSKA (reference sequence). The CDR3 reads CSDRVSLVGPIQETQYF. The CDR3 DNA reads TGCAGTGATAGAGTCTCACTAGTGGGCCCGATACAAGAGACCCAGTACTTC.

This clonotype was counted once. The rearrangement joins TRBV19 to TRBJ2-5; D perhaps matches TRBD1 (5 bases). CDR1 and CDR2 from the germline V gene are LNHDA and SQIVND (reference sequence). The V end was cut by 9 bases, the J end by 5 bases, with 16 bases between. CDR3 length: 13 amino acids. The CDR3 sequence: CASRRRAGETQYF. CDR3 DNA: TGTGCCAGCCGACGCCGAGCAGGGGAGACCCAGTACTTC.

With respect to this clonotype: Because it lacks the conserved phenylalanine or tryptophan at the end, this CDR3 is likely a read error. The DNA is omitted, as the CDR3 cannot be located on it reliably, and the CDR3 follows TCRdb's listing. The genes are TRBV11-2 and TRBJ2-2; TRBD1 is the table's D call, not checked against the DNA. Per the germline V gene, CDR1 is SGHAT and CDR2 is FQNNGV. Ends included, the CDR3 has 15 residues. Here the CDR3 reads CASSLVQGYTGEVFV.

As for this clonotype: This CDR3 fails to terminate in the conserved phenylalanine or tryptophan, so it likely reflects a read error. The chain carries TRBV5-4 and TRBJ2-2; TRBD2 matches at 7 bases. This CDR3 comprises 16 residues. From germline, CDR1 is SGHNT and CDR2 YYREEE (reference sequence). This CDR3 reads CASSVGSSGNTGVLFL. The DNA of the CDR3 is TGTGCCAGCAGCGTGGGTTCTAGCGGAAACACCGGGGTGCTGTTTTTG.

This chain uses TRBV4-2 with TRBJ2-7; D is possibly TRBD1 (6 bases). The CDR3 contains 15 residues. Trimming pared 4 bases from V and 5 bases from J, leaving 18 bases between. Germline V gene lookup returns CDR1 LGHNA and CDR2 YNFKEQ. DNA for the CDR3: TGTGCCAGCAGCCCCTCCCAGGGGAACGGCCACGAGCAGTACTTC. This gives the protein CASSPSQGNGHEQYF.

V is TRBV4-1 and J is TRBJ1-2; unclear D gene. This CDR3 contains 16 residues. The V and J ends lost 3 bases and 4 bases respectively, with 18 bases between them. The V gene's germline CDR1 is MGHRA and CDR2 YSYEKL. CDR3 amino acids: CASSQDRYKGSYGYTF. The CDR3, as DNA: TGCGCCAGCAGCCAGGATCGATACAAGGGAAGCTATGGCTACACCTTC.

V is TRBV5-5 and J is TRBJ1-6; no clear D. CDR1 SGHKS and CDR2 YYEKEE come from the germline V gene (reference sequence). Trimming cost V 5 bases and J 6 bases, with 12 bases left between them. There are 14 residues in the CDR3. In nucleotides, the CDR3 is TGTGCCAGCAGTTCAGTAGGGTTTAATTCACCCCTCCACTTT. Protein product: CASSSVGFNSPLHF.

On this clonotype: The junction differs from germline at one of its ends, possibly a read error. V usage is TRBV6-1 and J usage is TRBJ1-5; a possible D gene is TRBD1 (6 bases). There are 14 residues in the CDR3. Germline-derived CDR1 and CDR2 are MNHNS and SASEGT. The CDR3 sequence is CVSNEVQGRQPLHF. CDR3 nucleotide sequence: TGTGTCAGCAATGAGGTACAGGGCCGTCAGCCCCTGCATTTT.

The chain has TRBV29-1 and TRBJ1-1; D gene unclear. This CDR3 contains 12 residues. V was pared by 5 bases and J by 0 bases, with 7 bases between. CDR1 and CDR2 from the germline V gene are SQVTM and ANQGSEA. CDR3 region: CSVHIMNTEAFF. CDR3 DNA sequence: TGCAGCGTTCATATAATGAACACTGAAGCTTTCTTT.

This clonotype was picked up many times. The chain uses TRBV28 and TRBJ2-1, with D unresolved. The CDR3 is made up of 15 amino acids. The V gene lost 2 bases and the J gene lost 5 bases, with 13 bases spanning the gap. Germline values: CDR1 MDHEN, CDR2 SYDVKM. The chain's CDR3 is CASSLATRPHNEQFF. The CDR3 region has the DNA TGTGCCAGCAGTTTAGCCACTCGCCCGCACAATGAGCAGTTCTTC.

This clonotype has only a few counts. This sequence joins TRBV11-2 and TRBJ2-7, with D hard to call. Germline V gene lookup returns CDR1 SGHAT and CDR2 FQNNGV. Trimming removed 0 bases at V and 2 bases at J, with 5 bases between. The CDR3 has 13 residues. CDR3 DNA sequence: TGTGCCAGCAGCTTAGACCATACCTACGAGCAGTACTTC. It is translated as CASSLDHTYEQYF.

As for this clonotype: At one end, the junction sequence differs from germline, possibly due to a read error. The J gene is TRBJ2-3, the V gene TRBV2, with D perhaps TRBD1 or TRBD2 (5 bases each). CDR1 and CDR2 (germline): SNHLY, FYNNEI. The CDR3 consists of 16 residues. The CDR3 nucleotides are TGTGCCGGCAGCCAACGAGTGAGGGCCAGGGAAGATACGCAGTATTTT. Amino acid sequence: CAGSQRVRAREDTQYF.